There are many counts of the clone carrying this T cell receptor beta chain. The CDR3 spans 12 residues. Per germline, CDR1 SGHTA and CDR2 FQGNSA. The ends were cut back, 3 bases at V and 7 bases at J, with 8 bases in the middle. This sample stems from a study of T cells after yellow fever vaccination. TCRdb independently ran MiXCR on the 5' RACE reads; one entry per CDR3 protein. The sample has over 150,000 distinct CDR3 sequences; 5.5% to 8% are singletons. The sequenced sample was CD4+ T cells sorted from PBMCs, obtained on the day of the first yellow fever vaccination. The sequence was obtained from a man aged 18 to 35 who received the YFV17D yellow fever vaccine. The rearrangement links TRBV7-2 to TRBJ2-3, with D perhaps matching TRBD1 (6 bases). CDR3 sequence reads: CASSFTGNTQYF. The DNA of the CDR3 is TGTGCCAGCAGCTTCACAGGGAATACGCAGTATTTT.